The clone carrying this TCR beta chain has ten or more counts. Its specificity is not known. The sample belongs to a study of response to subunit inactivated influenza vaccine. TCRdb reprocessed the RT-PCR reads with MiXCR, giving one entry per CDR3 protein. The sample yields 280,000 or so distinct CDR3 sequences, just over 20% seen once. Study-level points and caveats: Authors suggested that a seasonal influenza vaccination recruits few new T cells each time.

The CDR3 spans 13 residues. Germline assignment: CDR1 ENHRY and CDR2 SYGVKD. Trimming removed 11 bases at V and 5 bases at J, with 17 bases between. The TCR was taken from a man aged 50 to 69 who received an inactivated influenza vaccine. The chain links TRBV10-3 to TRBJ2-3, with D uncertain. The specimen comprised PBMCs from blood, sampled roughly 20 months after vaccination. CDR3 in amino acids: CAVADIPIDTQYF. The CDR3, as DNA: TGTGCCGTCGCGGATATCCCCATAGATACGCAGTATTTT.